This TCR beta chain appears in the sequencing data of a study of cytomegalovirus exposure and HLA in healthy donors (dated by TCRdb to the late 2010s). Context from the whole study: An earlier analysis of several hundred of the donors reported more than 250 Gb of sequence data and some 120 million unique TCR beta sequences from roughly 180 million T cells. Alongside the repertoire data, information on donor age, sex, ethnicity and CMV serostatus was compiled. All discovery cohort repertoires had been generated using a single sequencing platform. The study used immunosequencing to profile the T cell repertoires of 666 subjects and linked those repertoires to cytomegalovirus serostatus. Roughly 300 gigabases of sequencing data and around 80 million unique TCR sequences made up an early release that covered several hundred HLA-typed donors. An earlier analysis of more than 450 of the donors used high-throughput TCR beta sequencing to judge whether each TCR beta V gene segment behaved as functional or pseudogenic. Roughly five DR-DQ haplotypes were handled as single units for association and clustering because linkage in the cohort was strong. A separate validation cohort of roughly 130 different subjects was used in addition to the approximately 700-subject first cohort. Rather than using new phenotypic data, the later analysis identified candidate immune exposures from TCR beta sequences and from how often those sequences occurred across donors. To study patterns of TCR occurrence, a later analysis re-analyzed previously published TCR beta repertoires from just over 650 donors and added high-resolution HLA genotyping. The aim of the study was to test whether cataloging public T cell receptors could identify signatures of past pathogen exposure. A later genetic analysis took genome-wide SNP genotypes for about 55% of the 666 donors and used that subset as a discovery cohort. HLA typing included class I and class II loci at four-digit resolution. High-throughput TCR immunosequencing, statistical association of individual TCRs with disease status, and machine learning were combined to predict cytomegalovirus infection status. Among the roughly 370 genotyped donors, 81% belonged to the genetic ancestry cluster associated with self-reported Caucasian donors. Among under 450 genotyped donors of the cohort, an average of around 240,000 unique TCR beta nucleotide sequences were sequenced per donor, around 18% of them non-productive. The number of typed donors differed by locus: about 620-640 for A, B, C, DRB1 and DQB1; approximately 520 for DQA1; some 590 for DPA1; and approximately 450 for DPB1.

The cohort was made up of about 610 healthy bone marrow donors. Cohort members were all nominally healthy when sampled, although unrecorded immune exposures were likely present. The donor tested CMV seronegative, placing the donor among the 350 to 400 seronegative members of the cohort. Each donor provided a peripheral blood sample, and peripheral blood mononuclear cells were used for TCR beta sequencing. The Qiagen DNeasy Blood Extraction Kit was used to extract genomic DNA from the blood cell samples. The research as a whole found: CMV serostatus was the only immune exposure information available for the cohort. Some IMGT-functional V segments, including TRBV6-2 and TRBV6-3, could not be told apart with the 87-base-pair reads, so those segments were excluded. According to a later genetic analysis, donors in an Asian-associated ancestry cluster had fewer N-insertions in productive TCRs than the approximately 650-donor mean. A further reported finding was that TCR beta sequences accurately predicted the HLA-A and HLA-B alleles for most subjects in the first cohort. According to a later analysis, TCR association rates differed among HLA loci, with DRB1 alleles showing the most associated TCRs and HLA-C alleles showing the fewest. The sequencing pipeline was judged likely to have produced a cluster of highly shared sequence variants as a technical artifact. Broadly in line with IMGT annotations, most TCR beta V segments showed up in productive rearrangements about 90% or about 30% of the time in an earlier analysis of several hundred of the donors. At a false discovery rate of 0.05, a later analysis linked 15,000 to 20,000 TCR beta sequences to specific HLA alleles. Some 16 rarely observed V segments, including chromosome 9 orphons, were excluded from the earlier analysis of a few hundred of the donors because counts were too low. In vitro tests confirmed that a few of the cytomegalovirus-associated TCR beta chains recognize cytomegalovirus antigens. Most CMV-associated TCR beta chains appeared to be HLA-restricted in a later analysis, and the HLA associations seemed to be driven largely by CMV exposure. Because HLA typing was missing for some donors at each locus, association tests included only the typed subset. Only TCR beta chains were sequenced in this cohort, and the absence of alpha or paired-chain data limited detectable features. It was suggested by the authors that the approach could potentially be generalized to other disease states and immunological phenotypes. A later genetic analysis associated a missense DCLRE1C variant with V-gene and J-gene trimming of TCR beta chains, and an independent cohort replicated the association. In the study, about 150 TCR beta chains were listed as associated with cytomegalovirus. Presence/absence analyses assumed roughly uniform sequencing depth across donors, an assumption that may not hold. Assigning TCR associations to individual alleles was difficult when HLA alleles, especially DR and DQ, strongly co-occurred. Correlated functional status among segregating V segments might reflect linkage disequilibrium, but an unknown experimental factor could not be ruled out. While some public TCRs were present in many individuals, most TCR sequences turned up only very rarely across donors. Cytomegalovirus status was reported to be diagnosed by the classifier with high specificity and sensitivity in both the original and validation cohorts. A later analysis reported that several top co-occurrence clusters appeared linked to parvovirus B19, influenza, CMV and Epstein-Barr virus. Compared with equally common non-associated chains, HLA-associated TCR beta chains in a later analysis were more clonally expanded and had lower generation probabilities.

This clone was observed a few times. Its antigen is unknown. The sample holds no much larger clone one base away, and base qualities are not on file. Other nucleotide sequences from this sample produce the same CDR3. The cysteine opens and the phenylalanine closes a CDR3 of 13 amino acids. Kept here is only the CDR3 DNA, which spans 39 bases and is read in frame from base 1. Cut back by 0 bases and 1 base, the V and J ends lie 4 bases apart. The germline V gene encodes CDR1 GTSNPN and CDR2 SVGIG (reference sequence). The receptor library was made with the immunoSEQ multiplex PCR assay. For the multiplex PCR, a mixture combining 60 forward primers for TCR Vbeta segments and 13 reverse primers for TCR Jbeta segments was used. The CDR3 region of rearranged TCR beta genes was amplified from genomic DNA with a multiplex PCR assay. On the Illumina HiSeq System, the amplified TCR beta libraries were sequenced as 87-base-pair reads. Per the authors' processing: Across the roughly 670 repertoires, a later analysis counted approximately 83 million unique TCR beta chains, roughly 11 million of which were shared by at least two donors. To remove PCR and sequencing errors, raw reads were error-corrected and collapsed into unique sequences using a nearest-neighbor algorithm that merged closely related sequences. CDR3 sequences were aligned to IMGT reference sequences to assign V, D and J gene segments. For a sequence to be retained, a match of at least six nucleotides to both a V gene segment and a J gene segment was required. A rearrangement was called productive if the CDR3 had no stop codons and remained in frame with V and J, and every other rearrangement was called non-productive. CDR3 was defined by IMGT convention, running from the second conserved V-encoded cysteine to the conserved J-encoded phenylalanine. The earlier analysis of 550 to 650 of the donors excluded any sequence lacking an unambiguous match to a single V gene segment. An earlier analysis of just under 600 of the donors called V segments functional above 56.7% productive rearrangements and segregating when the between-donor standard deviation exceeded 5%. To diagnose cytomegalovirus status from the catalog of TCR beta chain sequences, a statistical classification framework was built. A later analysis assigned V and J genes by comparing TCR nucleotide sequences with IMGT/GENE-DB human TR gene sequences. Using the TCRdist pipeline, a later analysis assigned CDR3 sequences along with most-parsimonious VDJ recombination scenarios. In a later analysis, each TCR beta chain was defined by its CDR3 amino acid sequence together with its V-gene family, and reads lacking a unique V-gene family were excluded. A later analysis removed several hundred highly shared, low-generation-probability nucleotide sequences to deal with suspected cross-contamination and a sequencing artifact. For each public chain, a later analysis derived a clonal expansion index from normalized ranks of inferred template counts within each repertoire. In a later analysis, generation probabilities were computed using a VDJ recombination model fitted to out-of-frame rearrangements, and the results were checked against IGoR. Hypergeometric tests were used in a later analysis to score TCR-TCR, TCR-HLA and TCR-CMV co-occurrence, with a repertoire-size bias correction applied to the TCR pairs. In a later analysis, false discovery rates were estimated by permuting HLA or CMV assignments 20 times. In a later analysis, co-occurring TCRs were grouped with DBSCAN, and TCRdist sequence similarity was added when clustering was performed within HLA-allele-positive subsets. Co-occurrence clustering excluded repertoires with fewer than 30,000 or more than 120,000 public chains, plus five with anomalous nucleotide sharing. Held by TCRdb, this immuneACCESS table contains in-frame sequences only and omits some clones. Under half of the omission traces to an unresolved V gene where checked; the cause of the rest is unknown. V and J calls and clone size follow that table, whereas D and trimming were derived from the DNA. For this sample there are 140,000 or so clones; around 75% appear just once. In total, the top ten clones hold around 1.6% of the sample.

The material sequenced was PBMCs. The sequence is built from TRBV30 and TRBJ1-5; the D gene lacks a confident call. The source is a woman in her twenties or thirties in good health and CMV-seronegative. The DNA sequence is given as TGTGCCTGGAGTGTACGGAGCAATCAGCCCCAGCATTTT. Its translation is CAWSVRSNQPQHF.